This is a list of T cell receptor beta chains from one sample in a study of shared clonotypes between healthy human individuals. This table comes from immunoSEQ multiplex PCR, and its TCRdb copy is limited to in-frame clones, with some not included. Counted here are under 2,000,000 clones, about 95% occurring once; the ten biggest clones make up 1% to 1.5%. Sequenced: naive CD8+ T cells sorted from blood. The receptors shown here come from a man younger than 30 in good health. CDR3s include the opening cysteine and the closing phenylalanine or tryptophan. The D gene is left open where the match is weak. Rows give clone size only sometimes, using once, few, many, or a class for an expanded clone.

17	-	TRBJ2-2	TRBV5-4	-	TGTGCCAGCAGCTTGGGCCCCCGGGGCTGGAACACCGGGGAGCTGTTTTTT	CASSLGPRGWNTGELFF
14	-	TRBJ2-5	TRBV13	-	TGTGCCAGCAGCTTAAGGGGGGTCGGGGAGACCCAGTACTTC	CASSLRGVGETQYF
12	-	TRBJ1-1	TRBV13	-	TGTGCCAGCAGCTTAGAGGCGGACCAAGCTTTCTTT	CASSLEADQAFF
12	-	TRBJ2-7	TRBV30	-	TGTGCCTGGAGTTTATCGTGGGACGAGCAGTACTTC	CAWSLSWDEQYF
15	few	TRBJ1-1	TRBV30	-	TGTGCCTGGAGCGCTGAGGGACTGTTGAACACTGAAGCTTTCTTT	CAWSAEGLLNTEAFF
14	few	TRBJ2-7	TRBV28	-	TGTGCCAGCAGTTACGGTAGCGTCGCCTACGAGCAGTACTTC	CASSYGSVAYEQYF
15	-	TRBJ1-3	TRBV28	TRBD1	TGTGCCAGCAGACCCCCGAGGGGGCCGGGAAACACCATATATTTT	CASRPPRGPGNTIYF
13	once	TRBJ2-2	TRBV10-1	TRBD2	TGCGCCAGCAGTGAGACTAGCGGCGGGGAGCTGTTTTTT	CASSETSGGELFF
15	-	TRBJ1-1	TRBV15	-	TGTGCCACCAGCACCTTGGACAGCGCCCTGGTTGAAGCTTTCTTT	CATSTLDSALVEAFF
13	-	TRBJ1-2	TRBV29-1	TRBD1	TGCAGCGTTGACCCTGGGACAGCCTATGGCTACACCTTC	CSVDPGTAYGYTF
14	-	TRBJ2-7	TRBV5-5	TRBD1	TGTGCCAGCAGCTATGGACAGGGGGCCTACGAGCAGTACTTC	CASSYGQGAYEQYF
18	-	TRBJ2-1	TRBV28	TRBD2	TGTGCCAGCAGTTTAACTACTAGCGGGGGTAGCTCCTACAATGAGCAGTTCTTC	CASSLTTSGGSSYNEQFF
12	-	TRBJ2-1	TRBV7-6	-	TGTGCCAGCAGCCAGGAGAGCAATGAGCAGTTCTTC	CASSQESNEQFF
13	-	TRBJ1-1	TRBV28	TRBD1	TGTGCCATAGAAAGGACAGGGAACACTGAAGCTTTCTTT	CAIERTGNTEAFF
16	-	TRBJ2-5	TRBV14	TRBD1	TGTGCCAGCAGCCAGGGGGAGACAGGGGAGATGGAGACCCAGTACTTC	CASSQGETGEMETQYF